This T cell receptor (beta chain) was captured in a study of T cells in localized non-small cell lung cancer. General observations from the study: When the top 100 tumor clones were examined, a median about 60 of them also appeared in the adjacent lung, which was paired and uninvolved. Tumor showed lower T cell clonality than uninvolved adjacent lung, where it was highest.

About this clone: Its cognate antigen is unknown.

The CDR3 loop spans 16 amino acids. Germline V gene data show CDR1 as MNHEY and CDR2 as SVGAGI. With V trimmed by 1 base and J by 5 bases, 8 bases remained unmatched. The assay was immunoSEQ multiplex PCR, and TCRdb's table has in-frame clones only and misses some. The table shows around 70,000 clones, with 84% occurring only once. The chain links TRBV6-5 to TRBJ2-3, with 8 bases lining up with TRBD2. This clonotype was sampled from a female donor older than 55 with stage I lung adenocarcinoma. Sequenced material: peripheral blood, taken before any cancer treatment. In DNA, the CDR3 is TGTGCCAGCAGTTACTTCGGGACTAGGCGAGGAGATACGCAGTATTTT. Protein product: CASSYFGTRRGDTQYF.